Below are 19 T cell receptor beta chains sequenced from a single sample in a study of cytomegalovirus exposure and HLA in healthy donors. Produced via immunoSEQ multiplex PCR; TCRdb's table is partial and in-frame only. The sample lists 100,000 to 150,000 clones; approximately 94% were seen once. Sequences were obtained from PBMCs. The receptor set was obtained from a man younger than 35 in good health and CMV-seronegative.

The chain combines TRBV28 with TRBJ2-1; D possibly corresponds to TRBD2 (6 bases). V lost 8 bases and J lost 8, with 25 bases in between. The CDR3 runs 16 residues. CDR1 and CDR2 (germline): MDHEN, SYDVKM. CDR3 sequence (DNA): TGTGCCAGCGACGCTCTGACCGCGGGACGACGGTATGAGCAGTTCTTC. It yields the protein CASDALTAGRRYEQFF.

The V call is TRBV7-8, the J call TRBJ2-7, with 12 bases matching TRBD2. Germline CDR1 SGHVS, CDR2 FQNEAQ. The CDR3 totals 16 residues. The ends lost 2 bases at V and 3 bases at J; junction bases unmatched: 5. CDR3 sequence (DNA): TGTGCCAGCAGCTTAACTCCGACTAGCGGGAGCTACGAGCAGTACTTC. Translation: CASSLTPTSGSYEQYF.

The chain combines TRBV29-1 with TRBJ2-2; 7 nucleotides line up with TRBD2. The V segment lost 6 bases and the J segment 5 bases; nucleotides outside the gene matches: 12. Germline CDR1 is SQVTM and CDR2 is ANQGSEA. This CDR3 is 15 amino acids long. This chain's CDR3 is CSVLKGRERTGELFF. The CDR3 DNA reads TGCAGCGTACTAAAAGGGCGGGAGAGGACCGGGGAGCTGTTTTTT.

In its sample, this clone was seen a few times. This chain links TRBV7-7 with TRBJ1-5; 9 bases are a match to TRBD1. V lost 4 bases, J lost 4 bases, and 14 bases stayed unmatched. CDR1 is SSHAT, CDR2 FNYEAQ, per germline (reference sequence). This CDR3 is 18 amino acids long. Written as DNA, the CDR3 is TGTGCCAGCAGCTCAGGGACAGGGCCCCCCAAAAGAAATCAGCCCCAGCATTTT. Its translation: CASSSGTGPPKRNQPQHF.

The V and J genes are TRBV30 and TRBJ2-3; TRBD2 matches at 9 bases. The germline gives CDR1 GTSNPN, CDR2 SVGIG (reference sequence). This CDR3 is built from 15 residues. J gave up 2 bases and V 8 bases, and 11 bases lay outside the gene matches. The CDR3 DNA follows: TGTGCCCGTGGGGGATCTAGCGGGGTCACAGATACGCAGTATTTT. Translated: CARGGSSGVTDTQYF.

The chain joins TRBV6-1 to TRBJ2-7; 11 positions agree with TRBD2. CDR1 is MNHNS and CDR2 is SASEGT in the germline V gene. This CDR3 comprises 14 residues. The J segment lost 1 base and the V segment lost 11 bases, leaving 7 bases of the junction unmatched. The CDR3 nucleotides read TGTGCCGGCGGACTAGCGGGTGGGTCCTACGAGCAGTACTTC. Translated, it gives CAGGLAGGSYEQYF.

This clone was counted only a few times. Other nucleotide sequences from this sample produce the same CDR3. Here the CDR3 reads CASSLDRAGANVLTF. The CDR3 DNA reads as TGCGCCAGCAGCCTCGACAGGGCCGGGGCCAACGTCCTGACTTTC. The chain employs TRBV5-1 and TRBJ2-6, with TRBD1 matching 7 bases. The V gene end was trimmed by 4 bases and the J gene end by 4 bases; junction bases not matched to a gene: 5. The CDR3 consists of 15 residues. Per the germline V gene, CDR1 is SGHRS and CDR2 is YFSETQ.

V usage is TRBV15 and J usage is TRBJ1-2; perhaps TRBD1 as D (6 bases). Trimming stripped 1 base from V and 3 bases from J, with 18 bases between. This CDR3 has 17 residues. Germline CDR1 LNHNV, CDR2 YYDKDF (reference sequence). This chain's CDR3 is CATSRGGIVAGDYGYTF. The CDR3 bases are TGTGCCACCAGCAGAGGGGGTATAGTGGCAGGGGACTATGGCTACACCTTC.

This rearrangement joins TRBV7-9 to TRBJ1-2; D perhaps matches TRBD1 (6 bases). Germline loops: CDR1 SEHNR, CDR2 FQNEAQ (reference sequence). Trimming removed 5 bases from V and 7 bases from J, with 23 bases in between. The CDR3 loop spans 16 amino acids. The CDR3 sequence: CASSPSTFLDSRGYTF. For the CDR3, the DNA is TGTGCCAGCAGCCCCTCTACCTTCTTGGACAGTCGTGGCTACACCTTC.

The chain combines TRBV7-2 with TRBJ2-1, with 8 bases that match TRBD2. V shed 5 bases and J 10 bases; nucleotides not matched to a gene: 4. The CDR3 loop spans 12 amino acids. Germline values: CDR1 SGHTA, CDR2 FQGNSA. CDR3 DNA sequence: TGTGCCAGCAGCCCCAGACTAGCGGAGCAGTTCTTC. Its protein is CASSPRLAEQFF. Using reference TRBV7-2 and TRBJ2-1 for the parts outside the CDR3, the full variable domain is GAGVSQSPSNKVTEKGKDVELRCDPISGHTALYWYRQSLGQGLEFLIYFQGNSAPDKSGLPSDRFSAERTGGSVSTLTIQRTQQEDSAVYLCASSPRLAEQFFGPGTRLTVL.

The CDR3 nucleotides read TGTGCCAGCAGCCAAGACTGGGGACAGAACACTGAAGCTTTCTTT. Its translation: CASSQDWGQNTEAFF. The chain employs TRBV4-2 and TRBJ1-1; perhaps TRBD1 as D (6 bases). Germline CDR1 is LGHNA and CDR2 is YNFKEQ. Trimming removed 0 bases from V and 1 base from J, with 9 bases in between. This CDR3 spans 15 amino acids.

This chain joins TRBV5-5 and TRBJ2-7; 7 bases are a match to TRBD1. The CDR3 covers 14 residues. Looked up from germline, CDR1 is SGHKS and CDR2 is YYEKEE (reference sequence). Losses at the gene ends were 2 bases for V and 4 bases for J; bases not matched to a gene: 6. Here the CDR3 reads CASSFLQGLYEQYF. The DNA of the CDR3 is TGTGCCAGCAGCTTTCTACAGGGGTTATACGAGCAGTACTTC.

The chain recombines TRBV29-1 with TRBJ1-1; D is ambiguous. The germline gives CDR1 SQVTM, CDR2 ANQGSEA. The CDR3 has 13 residues. Between the trimmed V and J ends, which lost 4 bases and 5 bases, there was a span of 14 bases. CDR3 in DNA: TGCAGCGTTGGGGCCACCGCGGGGACTGAAGCTTTCTTT. This gives the protein CSVGATAGTEAFF.

This chain uses TRBV7-3 with TRBJ1-1, with 8 bases identical to TRBD1. CDR3 length: 13 residues. The V gene's germline CDR1 is SGHTA and CDR2 FQGTGA. V lost 5 bases to trimming and J lost 6 bases; unmatched junction nucleotides: 5. CDR3 protein: CASSLDRESEAFF. CDR3 bases: TGTGCCAGCAGCCTGGACAGGGAATCTGAAGCTTTCTTT.

The genes are TRBV28 and TRBJ2-7; TRBD1 agrees at 10 bases. After removal of 5 bases from V and 5 bases from J, the junction contained 9 bases not matched to a gene. Germline CDR1 MDHEN, CDR2 SYDVKM. The CDR3 has 15 amino acids. The CDR3: CASSGGGTGVNEQYF. In DNA, the CDR3 is TGTGCCAGCAGTGGCGGAGGGACAGGGGTAAACGAGCAGTACTTC.

This clone has only one observation. J is TRBJ2-5 and V is TRBV19; 7 nucleotides align to TRBD1. Germline V gene sequence: CDR1 LNHDA, CDR2 SQIVND (reference sequence). After removal of 6 bases from V and 5 bases from J, the junction contained 3 bases not matched to a gene. CDR3 length: 12 amino acids. This chain's CDR3 is CASRARGETQYF. In DNA form, the CDR3 reads TGTGCCAGTAGGGCCAGGGGGGAGACCCAGTACTTC.

This clone was found once. The chain joins TRBV6-4 to TRBJ2-3; TRBD2 matches at 7 bases. CDR3 length equals 16 residues. The germline V gene encodes CDR1 MRHNA and CDR2 SNTAGT. After removal of 3 bases from V and 4 bases from J, the junction contained 10 bases not matched to a gene. CDR3 nucleotide sequence: TGTGCCAGCAGTGATTTTGCGGGAGATGGGGCAGATACGCAGTATTTT. Its translation is CASSDFAGDGADTQYF.

The chain is built from TRBV6-5 and TRBJ2-5; 11 bases line up with TRBD2. J lost 1 base, V lost 7 bases, and 5 bases had no gene match. This CDR3 region has 15 residues. The germline gives CDR1 MNHEY, CDR2 SVGAGI. The chain's CDR3 is CASKRLAGIQETQYF. For the CDR3, the DNA is TGTGCCAGCAAGAGACTAGCGGGGATCCAAGAGACCCAGTACTTC.

The chain has TRBV28 and TRBJ2-5, with 11 nucleotides matching TRBD1. This CDR3 contains 14 residues. V lost 6 bases to trimming and J lost 2 bases; unmatched junction nucleotides: 2. Germline CDR1 is MDHEN and CDR2 is SYDVKM. The CDR3 sequence: CASRRDRGQETQYF. CDR3 DNA: TGTGCCAGCAGGAGGGACAGGGGGCAAGAGACCCAGTACTTC.